The T cell receptor (beta chain) under discussion was sequenced for a study of T cells in Graves' hyperthyroidism and ophthalmopathy. What was amplified from RNA transcripts were TCR beta CDR3 regions. A set of HTBI primers served as the primers for a first-round RT-PCR of the TCR CDR3. TCRdb processed the multiplex PCR reads anew with MiXCR; each CDR3 protein has one entry. The data contain roughly 650,000 distinct CDR3 sequences, about a sixth of them singletons. The germline V and J ends were trimmed by 8 bases and 1 base, with 9 bases remaining between them. Germline V gene data show CDR1 as LGHDT and CDR2 as YNNKEL (reference sequence). The CDR3 runs 13 residues. This clonotype was counted ten times or more. Patients were excluded for uncontrolled infection, other autoimmune disease, pregnancy or lactation.

Sequenced: blood. The chain joins TRBV3-1 to TRBJ2-1; D tentatively reads TRBD1 or TRBD2 (6 bases each). This receptor was identified in a woman aged 40 to 50 with Graves' ophthalmopathy. The CDR3 DNA sequence: TGTGCCAGCTTAGGGGGGTCCTACAATGAGCAGTTCTTC. Amino acid sequence: CASLGGSYNEQFF.